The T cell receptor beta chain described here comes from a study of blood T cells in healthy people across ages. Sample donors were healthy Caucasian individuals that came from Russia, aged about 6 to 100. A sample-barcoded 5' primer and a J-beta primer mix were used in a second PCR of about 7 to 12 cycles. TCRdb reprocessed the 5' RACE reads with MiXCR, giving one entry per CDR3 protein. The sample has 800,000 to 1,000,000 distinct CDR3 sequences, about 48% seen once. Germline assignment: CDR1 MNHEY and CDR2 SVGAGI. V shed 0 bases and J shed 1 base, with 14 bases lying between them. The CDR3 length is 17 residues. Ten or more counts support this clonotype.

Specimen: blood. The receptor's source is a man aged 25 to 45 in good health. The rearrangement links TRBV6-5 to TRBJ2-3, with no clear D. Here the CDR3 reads CASSYSFLTLGTDTQYF. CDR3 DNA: TGTGCCAGCAGTTACTCGTTCCTGACCCTCGGCACAGATACGCAGTATTTT.